The 11 T cell receptor beta chains below come from one sample, sequenced in a study of T and B cells in COVID-19 patients. From blood, roughly 220-550 ng of genomic DNA served as TRB template. TRB rearrangements were amplified by multiplex PCR with BIOMED2 TRB-A/B primers. TCRdb used MiXCR to reprocess the multiplex PCR reads, holding one entry per CDR3 protein. The data contain tens of thousands of distinct CDR3 sequences, less than 30% of them singletons. What was sequenced was blood. These receptors all come from a human donor who had recovered from COVID-19.

The rearrangement joins TRBV6-5 to TRBJ2-7; the match to TRBD2 covers 11 bases. J lost 4 bases, V lost 2 bases, and 10 bases had no gene match. This CDR3 has 17 amino acids. Looked up from germline, CDR1 is MNHEY and CDR2 is SVGAGI. CDR3 DNA sequence: TGTGCCAGCAGTTACCGGAGTAGCGGGGGGGCTCGGTACGAGCAGTACTTC. Translation: CASSYRSSGGARYEQYF.

The rearrangement uses TRBV12-3 or TRBV12-4 and TRBJ1-6; 11 positions match TRBD1. This CDR3 comprises 15 residues. After removal of 6 bases from V and 5 bases from J, the junction contained 3 bases not matched to a gene. The CDR3 loop reads CASSPGQGDNSPLHF. The DNA of the CDR3 is TGTGCCAGCAGCCCGGGACAGGGGGATAATTCACCCCTCCACTTT.

The gene calls are TRBV7-9 and TRBJ1-5, with D perhaps matching TRBD1 (5 bases). CDR1 and CDR2 (germline): SEHNR, FQNEAQ (reference sequence). V was clipped by 1 base and J by 0 bases, with 19 bases between them. This CDR3 has 19 amino acids. The CDR3 region is CASSLVGGRGESSNQPQHF. CDR3 bases: TGTGCCAGCAGCTTAGTTGGAGGAAGGGGCGAGAGTAGCAATCAGCCCCAGCATTTT.

Ten or more counts support this clonotype. The rearrangement links TRBV6-5 to TRBJ2-1; TRBD2 agrees at 10 bases. J was trimmed by 4 bases and V by 6 bases; bases with no gene match: 9. The CDR3 extends over 16 amino acids. Germline loops: CDR1 MNHEY, CDR2 SVGAGI. The DNA for the CDR3 is TGTGCCAGCAGGAACAGCGGGAGGGCCGGGTACAATGAGCAGTTCTTC. Translation gives CASRNSGRAGYNEQFF.

This clonotype is deemed medium-sized (0.01 to 0.1%). This chain joins TRBV6-5 and TRBJ2-7, with 8 bases that match TRBD1. The CDR3 is 14 amino acids. Unmatched junction bases numbered 4, after V lost 5 bases and J lost 1 base. Germline CDR1 and CDR2: MNHEY and SVGAGI. The CDR3 bases are TGTGCCAGCAGTGGACAGGGTGTATCCTACGAGCAGTACTTC. Translating it yields CASSGQGVSYEQYF.

This clonotype was counted at least ten times. The V and J genes are TRBV6-1 and TRBJ2-3; D is uncertain. Germline V lookup: CDR1 MNHNS, CDR2 SASEGT. Trimming removed 6 bases from V and 0 bases from J, with 10 bases in between. The CDR3 is made up of 14 amino acids. The CDR3: CASSQQASTDTQYF. The DNA for the CDR3 is TGTGCCAGCAGCCAACAAGCTAGCACAGATACGCAGTATTTT.

The V call is TRBV20-1, the J call TRBJ2-7; no clear D. The V and J ends lost 4 bases and 2 bases respectively, with 9 bases between them. CDR1 is DFQATT, CDR2 SNEGSKA, per germline (reference sequence). This CDR3 contains 12 residues. In DNA form, the CDR3 reads TGCAGTGCTACTGGCCAGGCCTACGAGCAGTACTTC. Its protein product is CSATGQAYEQYF.

This clonotype was recorded at least ten times. The rearrangement links TRBV19 to TRBJ2-5; 7 nucleotides agree with TRBD2. This CDR3 is built from 14 residues. Germline V gives CDR1 LNHDA, CDR2 SQIVND (reference sequence). The V segment lost 1 base and the J segment 5 bases; nucleotides outside the gene matches: 4. CDR3 coding DNA: TGTGCCAGTAGTATAGTTCAGGGAGGGGAGACCCAGTACTTC. Protein product: CASSIVQGGETQYF. Full variable domain (remainder filled in from reference TRBV19 and TRBJ2-5): DGGITQSPKYLFRKEGQNVTLSCEQNLNHDAMYWYRQDPGQGLRLIYYSQIVNDFQKGDIAEGYSVSREKKESFPLTVTSAQKNPTAFYLCASSIVQGGETQYFGPGTRLLVL.

The V and J genes are TRBV19 and TRBJ1-2, with TRBD1 matching over 7 bases. Germline V gene data show CDR1 as LNHDA and CDR2 as SQIVND (reference sequence). Trimming removed 10 bases from V and 8 bases from J; junction bases left unmatched: 10. There are 12 residues in the CDR3. The DNA of the CDR3 is TGTGCCACCCGGCAGGGGGTAGAGGGCTACACCTTC. It specifies CATRQGVEGYTF. Full variable domain (rest looked up from reference TRBV19 and TRBJ1-2): DGGITQSPKYLFRKEGQNVTLSCEQNLNHDAMYWYRQDPGQGLRLIYYSQIVNDFQKGDIAEGYSVSREKKESFPLTVTSAQKNPTAFYLCATRQGVEGYTFGSGTRLTVV.

This clonotype showed up many times. The chain links TRBV13 to TRBJ2-7, with TRBD2 identical over 16 bases. Trimming cost V 4 bases and J 0 bases; bases outside gene matches: 6. The germline CDR1 and CDR2 sequences are PRHDT and FYEKMQ (reference sequence). The CDR3 covers 18 residues. CDR3: CASSSGLAGGPYSYEQYF. The CDR3 nucleotides read TGTGCCAGCAGCTCGGGACTAGCGGGGGGGCCCTACTCCTACGAGCAGTACTTC.

J is TRBJ2-6 and V is TRBV6-9; 10 bases agree with TRBD1. CDR1 MNHGY and CDR2 SVAAGI come from the germline V gene. The CDR3 is 17 amino acids. Trimming at V came to 4 bases and at J to 3 bases, leaving 6 bases not matched to a gene. The CDR3 DNA reads TGTGCCAGCAGTTCCGTGGACAGGGGGTTTGGGGCCAACGTCCTGACTTTC. It specifies CASSSVDRGFGANVLTF.